These 23 T cell receptor beta chains originate from one sample sequenced in a study of cytomegalovirus exposure and HLA in healthy donors. Primers included in the PCR were 60 Vbeta and 13 Jbeta primers. TCRdb's copy holds only in-frame clones and misses some; the assay was immunoSEQ multiplex PCR. Of 95,000 to 150,000 clones in the sample, approximately 80% were seen once. The sample comprised PBMCs. The source of these receptors is a woman in her thirties or forties in good health and CMV-seropositive.

The rearrangement links TRBV18 to TRBJ2-7; 8 bases fit TRBD1. The germline V gene encodes CDR1 KGHSH and CDR2 LQKENI. V lost 3 bases, J lost 3 bases, and 13 bases stayed unmatched. This CDR3 has 17 residues. In DNA form, the CDR3 reads TGTGCCAGCTCACCCCTCCCCGGACAGGGCCGGGACTACGAGCAGTACTTC. It encodes CASSPLPGQGRDYEQYF.

The CDR3 DNA follows: TGTGCCAGCAGCCTCAGCGGGGGGGCCTACAATGAGCAGTTCTTC. Its translation: CASSLSGGAYNEQFF. This chain uses TRBV7-6 with TRBJ2-1; 10 bases align to TRBD2. Germline CDR1 is SGHVS and CDR2 is FNYEAQ. V lost 5 bases and J lost 2; bases outside the gene matches: 3. The CDR3 sequence is 15 residues long.

The CDR3 DNA sequence: TGCGCCAGCAGGGTGGCTCAAGCTAACTATGGCTACACCTTC. This gives the protein CASRVAQANYGYTF. The chain joins TRBV10-1 to TRBJ1-2; D is uncertain. Germline V gene data show CDR1 as WNHNN and CDR2 as SYGVQD (reference sequence). This CDR3 is built from 14 residues. V gave up 6 bases and J gave up 0 bases, with 11 bases separating them.

This clone was seen a handful of times. CDR3 DNA sequence: TGTGCCAGCAGCTCCGGACAGCTGATGTCCTACGAGCAGTACTTC. Encoded protein: CASSSGQLMSYEQYF. V and J are TRBV5-4 and TRBJ2-7; the D gene is possibly TRBD1 (6 bases). Trimming shortened V by 3 bases and J by 1 base, and 14 bases separated the two germline ends. This CDR3 comprises 15 residues. Germline V gene data show CDR1 as SGHNT and CDR2 as YYREEE (reference sequence).

V gene TRBV6-1 combines with J gene TRBJ1-2, with D maybe TRBD1 (6 bases). Per the germline V gene, CDR1 is MNHNS and CDR2 is SASEGT. V was clipped by 5 bases and J by 0 bases, with 7 bases between them. The CDR3 is 13 residues long. The CDR3 region is CASSTGTNYGYTF. DNA of the CDR3: TGTGCCAGCAGTACAGGGACTAACTATGGCTACACCTTC.

This chain joins TRBV6-5 and TRBJ2-5; tentatively, D is TRBD2 (5 bases). Per germline, CDR1 MNHEY and CDR2 SVGAGI. The CDR3 contains 14 residues. V lost 6 bases and J 9 bases, leaving 20 bases between the germline ends. The CDR3 DNA is TGTGCCAGCAGCCTCGCCGAGGGTCACGGGGCCCAGTACTTC. It yields the protein CASSLAEGHGAQYF.

The chain links TRBV11-2 to TRBJ2-2, with unresolved D. Germline V gene sequence: CDR1 SGHAT, CDR2 FQNNGV. The CDR3 loop spans 16 amino acids. Trimming removed 1 base at V and 3 bases at J, with 12 bases between. Here the CDR3 DNA reads TGTGCCAGCAGCTTAGGGCCCGGTCGGGACACCGGGGAGCTGTTTTTT. Translation: CASSLGPGRDTGELFF. The whole variable domain, filled in from reference TRBV11-2 and TRBJ2-2, reads EAGVAQSPRYKIIEKRQSVAFWCNPISGHATLYWYQQILGQGPKLLIQFQNNGVVDDSQLPKDRFSAERLKGVDSTLKIQPAKLEDSAVYLCASSLGPGRDTGELFFGEGSRLTVL.

This chain links TRBV2 with TRBJ1-5; 10 nucleotides align to TRBD1. V was clipped by 6 bases and J by 0 bases; unmatched bases: 5. The CDR3 is 16 amino acids. From germline, CDR1 is SNHLY and CDR2 FYNNEI. This CDR3 reads CASRRTGGYSNQPQHF. The CDR3 region has the DNA TGTGCCAGCAGGCGGACAGGGGGATATAGCAATCAGCCCCAGCATTTT.

This clone was detected only once. This chain links TRBV16 with TRBJ1-2; perhaps TRBD1 as D (6 bases). Germline CDR1 and CDR2: KGHSY and FQNENV. The CDR3 is 16 residues long. Between the trimmed V and J ends, which lost 0 bases and 4 bases, there was a span of 15 bases. CDR3 loop: CASSQSQGQGAYGYTF. CDR3 nucleotide sequence: TGTGCCAGCAGCCAATCACAGGGACAAGGGGCCTATGGCTACACCTTC.

This chain connects TRBV7-2 to TRBJ2-5; the match to TRBD2 covers 7 bases. The J call is in doubt because the DNA end fits TRBJ2-7 better. This CDR3 contains 16 residues. Germline CDR1 is SGHTA and CDR2 is FQGNSA. The CDR3 DNA follows: TGTGCCAGCAGTATCAGTTGGGGGGAGGGGTCCTACGAGCAGTACTTC. It codes for CASSISWGEGSYEQYF.

The CDR3 DNA reads as TGTGCCAGTAGTCGAGGAACTGATAGCAATCAGCCCCAGCATTTT. Amino acids: CASSRGTDSNQPQHF. The chain couples TRBV19 to TRBJ1-5, with no clear D. This CDR3 is 15 amino acids long. V lost 5 bases and J lost 0, with 11 bases in between. The germline gives CDR1 LNHDA, CDR2 SQIVND (reference sequence).

The rearrangement links TRBV7-6 to TRBJ2-5; 12 bases are a match to TRBD2. V was pared by 2 bases and J by 5 bases, with 3 bases of the junction left unmatched. Germline loops: CDR1 SGHVS, CDR2 FNYEAQ. This CDR3 is built from 15 residues. CDR3 sequence: CASSLLAGGLETQYF. In DNA, the CDR3 is TGTGCCAGCAGCTTACTAGCGGGGGGGCTGGAGACCCAGTACTTC.

The chain links TRBV6-5 to TRBJ1-4, with D perhaps TRBD1 (5 bases). The CDR3 runs to 14 residues. Germline lookup yields CDR1 MNHEY and CDR2 SVGAGI. Trimming cost V 7 bases and J 4 bases, with 13 bases left between them. CDR3 DNA: TGTGCCAGCAAGAAACAGGAGTTTAATGAAAAACTGTTTTTT. The encoded protein is CASKKQEFNEKLFF.

The CDR3 DNA reads TGTGCCAGCAGTGAAGCACCTCGCGGCGTCCTGACTTTC. This encodes CASSEAPRGVLTF. V usage is TRBV6-1 and J usage is TRBJ2-6, with D hard to call. Germline V gives CDR1 MNHNS, CDR2 SASEGT. This CDR3 comprises 13 residues. Deletions cut 0 bases from V and 12 bases from J, with 9 bases between.

The chain is built from TRBV6-8 and TRBJ2-1; possibly TRBD2 for D (6 bases). Trimming shortened V by 0 bases and J by 0 bases, and 9 bases separated the two germline ends. CDR1 is MNHGY, CDR2 SAAAGT, per germline. This CDR3 is 16 amino acids long. CDR3 in amino acids: CASSYSGLISYNEQFF. CDR3 sequence (DNA): TGTGCCAGCAGTTACTCGGGACTCATCTCCTACAATGAGCAGTTCTTC.

A word on this clone: Germline and junction disagree at one end, which may indicate a read error. The V gene is TRBV19, the J gene TRBJ2-1; the match to TRBD2 covers 10 bases. The CDR3 sequence is 15 residues long. Germline V gene lookup returns CDR1 LNHDA and CDR2 SQIVND (reference sequence). CDR3: CASSTSGTFYNEQFF. The DNA of the CDR3 is TGTGCCAGCAGTACTAGCGGGACCTTCTACAATGAGCAGTTCTTC.

The chain combines TRBV5-8 with TRBJ1-1; no reliable D call. V was cut by 6 bases and J by 1 base, with 13 bases left in between. Germline-derived CDR1 and CDR2 are SGHTS and YDEGEE. The length of the CDR3 is 14 residues. The CDR3 sequence: CASTPLAENTEAFF. CDR3 coding DNA: TGTGCCAGCACCCCTTTGGCCGAGAACACTGAAGCTTTCTTT.

Written as DNA, the CDR3 is TGTGCCAGCAGCTTAGAACGGTTGAACACTGAAGCTTTCTTT. This translates into CASSLERLNTEAFF. The gene calls are TRBV11-2 and TRBJ1-1; D call uncertain. V was shortened by 0 bases and J by 0 bases, with 5 bases between the two germline ends. Germline values: CDR1 SGHAT, CDR2 FQNNGV. The CDR3 runs 14 residues.

This chain joins TRBV4-3 and TRBJ1-6, with 7 nucleotides matching TRBD1. Trimming cost V 2 bases and J 9 bases; bases outside gene matches: 7. Germline V gene sequence: CDR1 LGHNA, CDR2 YSLEER. CDR3 length equals 15 residues. CDR3 amino acids: CASSQFTGVTSPLHF. CDR3 nucleotides: TGCGCCAGCAGCCAATTCACAGGGGTTACTTCACCCCTCCACTTT.

The chain joins TRBV6-1 to TRBJ1-5; weak D call: TRBD1 (6 bases). The ends were cut back, 2 bases at V and 4 bases at J, with 12 bases in the middle. The CDR3 is 15 amino acids. In germline, CDR1 is MNHNS, CDR2 SASEGT. The DNA of the CDR3 is TGTGCCAGCAGTGAAAACCCTGGGACAAATCAGCCCCAGCATTTT. Translated, it gives CASSENPGTNQPQHF.

V usage is TRBV19 and J usage is TRBJ1-2; 7 bases align to TRBD1. CDR1 is LNHDA, CDR2 SQIVND, per germline (reference sequence). The CDR3 has 13 amino acids. V lost 5 bases, J lost 6 bases, and 6 bases stayed unmatched. CDR3 protein: CASSPDRVDGYTF. For the CDR3, the DNA is TGTGCCAGTAGTCCCGACAGGGTGGATGGCTACACCTTC.

V usage is TRBV5-4 and J usage is TRBJ2-3, with TRBD2 matching over 12 bases. The ends lost 4 bases at V and 1 base at J; junction bases unmatched: 7. CDR1 and CDR2 from the germline V gene are SGHNT and YYREEE (reference sequence). The CDR3 is made up of 17 amino acids. In DNA form, the CDR3 reads TGTGCCAGCAGCAGCCCGACTAGCGGGGGTCGCACAGATACGCAGTATTTT. It translates to CASSSPTSGGRTDTQYF.

The V and J genes are TRBV19 and TRBJ2-1; 10 nucleotides match TRBD2. Trimming took 4 bases from V and 0 from J; bases not matched to a gene: 9. This CDR3 has 18 residues. Germline CDR1 LNHDA, CDR2 SQIVND (reference sequence). The CDR3 region is CASSTLTSGRPSYNEQFF. CDR3 sequence (DNA): TGTGCCAGTAGTACCCTGACTAGCGGGCGTCCCTCCTACAATGAGCAGTTCTTC.